The 4 T cell receptor beta chains below come from one sample, sequenced in a study of beta chain features in type 1 diabetes. The study's findings and limits: Among patients with Type 1 diabetes, TCRB CDR3s were moderately but significantly shorter in every one of the four CD4+ subsets.

As every portion of the isolated RNA was reverse transcribed, the sequencing read expressed TCRB transcripts. This table comes from immunoSEQ multiplex PCR, and its TCRdb copy is limited to in-frame clones, with some not included. The sample lists about 650,000 clones; 9.5% to 15% were seen once. Their cognate antigens are unknown. Source material: naive CD4+ T cells from blood. These receptors were taken from a man in his thirties or forties with type 1 diabetes.

The sample holds a few counts of this clone. The J gene is TRBJ1-3, the V gene TRBV29-1, with 9 bases fitting TRBD1. The CDR3 is 15 residues long. With V trimmed by 4 bases and J by 7 bases, 11 bases remained unmatched. In germline, CDR1 is SQVTM, CDR2 ANQGSEA. CDR3 residues: CSVADLGTGQNTIYF. The CDR3 DNA follows: TGCAGCGTTGCGGATTTAGGGACAGGGCAGAACACCATATATTTT. The variable domain in full, with the rest retrieved from reference TRBV29-1 and TRBJ1-3, is SAVISQKPSRDICQRGTSLTIQCQVDSQVTMMFWYRQQPGQSLTLIATANQGSEATYESGFVIDKFPISRPNLTFSTLTVSNMSPEDSSIYLCSVADLGTGQNTIYFGEGSWLTVV.

The chain combines TRBV13 with TRBJ1-6; TRBD1 matches 8 bases. The CDR3 sequence is 14 residues long. Germline V gene lookup returns CDR1 PRHDT and CDR2 FYEKMQ (reference sequence). Trimming cost V 7 bases and J 7 bases; bases outside gene matches: 6. CDR3 sequence reads: CASTADRENSPLHF. The CDR3 region has the DNA TGTGCCAGCACAGCGGACAGGGAAAATTCACCCCTCCACTTT.

J is TRBJ2-7 and V is TRBV11-2; D is unresolved. Germline lookup yields CDR1 SGHAT and CDR2 FQNNGV. The CDR3 runs to 15 residues. Trimming removed 1 base from V and 0 bases from J, with 10 bases in between. The CDR3 region has the DNA TGTGCCAGCAGCTTAGGCGCAGAAGACTCCTACGAGCAGTACTTC. Protein product: CASSLGAEDSYEQYF.

This clone turned up a few times. The chain uses TRBV14 and TRBJ1-5, with D hard to call. The germline V gene has CDR1 SGHDN and CDR2 FVKESK. The germline V and J ends were trimmed by 3 bases and 3 bases, with 6 bases remaining between them. This CDR3 region has 13 residues. This CDR3 is CASSQSLNQPQHF. CDR3 nucleotides: TGTGCCAGCAGCCAGAGTCTCAATCAGCCCCAGCATTTT.